The entry that follows covers one T cell receptor (beta chain) sequence. Its antigen is not identified. The protocol was immunoSEQ multiplex PCR, while the TCRdb copy is restricted to in-frame clones and leaves out a portion. Seen here are about 78,000 clones, around four fifths observed once, and the top ten hold approximately 2.5%. The sample originates from a study of T cells in localized non-small cell lung cancer. Study results and limitations: Adjacent lung exhibited a median of 57 among the 100 most abundant tumor clones. Compared with tumor, uninvolved adjacent lung displayed greater T cell clonality, ranking highest overall. Higher adjacent-lung clonality was associated with shorter survival.

The CDR3 covers 13 residues. Trimming cost V 4 bases and J 2 bases, with 11 bases left between them. The germline gives CDR1 GTSNPN, CDR2 SVGIG (reference sequence). The V gene is TRBV30, the J gene TRBJ1-1; D is unclear. The origin of this receptor is a man between 40 and 70 years old with stage I lung adenocarcinoma. Sample: peripheral blood, taken before any cancer treatment. CDR3 sequence reads: CAWTTDVNTEAFF. The CDR3 nucleotides read TGTGCCTGGACTACGGATGTAAACACTGAAGCTTTCTTT.